The rows below give T cell receptor beta chains drawn from one sample of a study of blood T cell repertoires in COVID-19. Profiled with immunoSEQ multiplex PCR; TCRdb holds only in-frame clones, not every one. The top ten clones hold around 17% of a sample with approximately 91,000 clones, 75% to 90% of them seen once. The specimen sequenced was peripheral blood. These receptors were obtained from a human donor in a cohort sampled during active COVID-19. The CDR3 runs from the conserved cysteine through the conserved F or W.

cdr3_aa cdr3_length j_call v_call
CASSPDRGTGNTIYF 15 TRBJ1-3 TRBV3-1/TRBV3-2
CATSPRLQETQYF 13 TRBJ2-5 TRBV15
CASSTGRGRETQYF 14 TRBJ2-5 TRBV5-1
CASSESGTGTGRYGYTF 17 TRBJ1-2 TRBV2
CASSLSRGNTIYF 13 TRBJ1-3 TRBV27
CASSLAAAEQYF 12 TRBJ2-7 TRBV11-2
CASSRNQPQHF 11 TRBJ1-5 TRBV28
CSVWGRGQGAQRYTEAFF 18 TRBJ1-1 TRBV29-1
CASSPEGQGDYGYTF 15 TRBJ1-2 TRBV18
CASSLGGTMEQYF 13 TRBJ2-7 TRBV11-3
CASSFVNREETQYF 14 TRBJ2-5 TRBV5-1
CASSLAGGTGSSDGYTF 17 TRBJ1-2 TRBV5-1
CASSGTSGMNEQFF 14 TRBJ2-1 TRBV28
CASSLRQDQETQYF 14 TRBJ2-5 TRBV5-1
CAWSAGGQETQYF 13 TRBJ2-5 TRBV30
CASSYSLNQPQHF 13 TRBJ1-5 TRBV6-5
CAWSRTGQGTQYF 13 TRBJ2-5 TRBV30
CASSFRGTGELFF 13 TRBJ2-2 TRBV12-3/TRBV12-4
CASSEFVDIATNEKLFF 17 TRBJ1-4 TRBV6-1
CASSVRTEAFF 11 TRBJ1-1 TRBV9
CASSATAGSYNEQFF 15 TRBJ2-1 TRBV9
CASSVGWQVGRGTEAFF 17 TRBJ1-1 TRBV9
CASRMTGGSYEQYF 14 TRBJ2-7 TRBV28
CASRTTGNSPLHF 13 TRBJ1-6 TRBV6-5
CASSRTDRGFYGYTF 15 TRBJ1-2 TRBV4-1
CSAQAYNEQFF 11 TRBJ2-1 TRBV20-1
CASSLDRSGTQYF 13 TRBJ2-3 TRBV7-2
CASSGNLAGSYNEQFF 16 TRBJ2-1 TRBV7-3
CASTDRADYGYTF 13 TRBJ1-2 TRBV28
CSAPLLYEQYF 11 TRBJ2-7 TRBV20-1
CATSRDSGQHNSPLHF 16 TRBJ1-6 TRBV15
CASSLQYDYGYTF 13 TRBJ1-2 TRBV7-2
CASKPGQGGDTQYF 14 TRBJ2-3 TRBV5-1
CASSLDRGTNEKLFF 15 TRBJ1-4 TRBV5-4
CASSEGLAVIEQYF 14 TRBJ2-7 TRBV6-6
CASSLNDWGGAFF 13 TRBJ1-1 TRBV18
CASSQVLGLTEAFF 14 TRBJ1-1 TRBV3-1/TRBV3-2
CASSQGTSGETQYF 14 TRBJ2-5 TRBV2
CASSRGPRETQYF 13 TRBJ2-5 TRBV12-3/TRBV12-4
CASSFSGLEDTQYF 14 TRBJ2-3 TRBV5-1
CASSERGRAFYEQYF 15 TRBJ2-7 TRBV6-1
CASSNRQSNQPQHF 14 TRBJ1-5 TRBV6-5
CASSLPGTSPFF 12 TRBJ2-1 TRBV28
CSARQGSGANVLTF 14 TRBJ2-6 TRBV29-1
CAISDGQAEQFF 12 TRBJ2-1 TRBV10-3
CASSLTSDNEQYF 13 TRBJ2-7 TRBV7-3